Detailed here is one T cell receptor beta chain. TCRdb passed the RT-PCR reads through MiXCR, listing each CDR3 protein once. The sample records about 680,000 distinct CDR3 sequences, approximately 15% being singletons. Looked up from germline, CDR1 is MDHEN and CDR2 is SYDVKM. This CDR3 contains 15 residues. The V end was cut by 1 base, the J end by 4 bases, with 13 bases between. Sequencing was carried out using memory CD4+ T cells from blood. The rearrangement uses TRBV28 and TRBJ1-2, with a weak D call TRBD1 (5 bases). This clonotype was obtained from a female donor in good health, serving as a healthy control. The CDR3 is CASSLSGRTFYGYTF. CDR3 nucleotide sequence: TGTGCCAGCAGTTTATCGGGACGAACATTCTATGGCTACACCTTC.